This T cell receptor beta chain was found in a study of human T cells and chemical hapten exposure. Study-level information: The study traced per-sample TCR yield variation mainly to small differences in pooled library volumes.

Overall study findings and caveats: No shift was seen in TCRs above 1 in 1000 frequency with DPC sensitization.

This clonotype has a count of ten or more. Its antigen is as yet unknown. CDR3 length: 13 amino acids. Germline CDR1 reads SQVTM; CDR2 reads ANQGSEA. V trimming: 4 bases; J trimming: 8 bases; junction bases outside the gene matches: 5. TCRdb used MiXCR to reprocess the RACE reads, holding one entry per CDR3 protein. The data show some 46,000 distinct CDR3 sequences, around 4% seen once. The time point is: healthy volunteer bleed at 2 weeks. Unfractionated whole blood was the source from which total RNA was extracted. The sequence came from a female donor in good health. Some clones in this sample may be carry-over from other donors' samples. Sequences were obtained from whole blood. V gene TRBV29-1 combines with J gene TRBJ1-2; 12 bases map to TRBD1. The CDR3 coding sequence is TGCAGCGTTGGAACCGGGACAGGGGGCGGCTACACCTTC. Residues: CSVGTGTGGGYTF.